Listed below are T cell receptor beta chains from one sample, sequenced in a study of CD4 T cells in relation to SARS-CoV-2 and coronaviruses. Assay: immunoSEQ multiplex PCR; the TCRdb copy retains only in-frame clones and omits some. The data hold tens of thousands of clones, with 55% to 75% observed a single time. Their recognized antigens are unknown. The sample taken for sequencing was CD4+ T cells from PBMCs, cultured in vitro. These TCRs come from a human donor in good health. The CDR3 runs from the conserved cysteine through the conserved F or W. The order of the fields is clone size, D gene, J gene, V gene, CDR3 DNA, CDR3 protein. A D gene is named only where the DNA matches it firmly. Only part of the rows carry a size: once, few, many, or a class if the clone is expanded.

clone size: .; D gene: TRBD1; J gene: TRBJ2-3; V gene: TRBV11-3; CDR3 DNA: TGTGCCAGCAGCTTGGGTCTCCGGACAGGGGAAGCAGATACGCAGTATTTT; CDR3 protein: CASSLGLRTGEADTQYF
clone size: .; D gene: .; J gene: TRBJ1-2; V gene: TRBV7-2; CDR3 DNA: TGTGCCAGCAGCCCACCGGGCTATGGCTACACCTTC; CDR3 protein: CASSPPGYGYTF
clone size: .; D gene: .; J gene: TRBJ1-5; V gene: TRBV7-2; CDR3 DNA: TGTGCCAGCAGCTTATTGGCAGGTTCGAGCAATCAGCCCCAGCATTTT; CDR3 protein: CASSLLAGSSNQPQHF
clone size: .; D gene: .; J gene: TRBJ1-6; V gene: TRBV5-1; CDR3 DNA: TGCGCCAGCAGTCTGGGGGGGGGAAATTCACCCCTCCACTTT; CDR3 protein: CASSLGGGNSPLHF
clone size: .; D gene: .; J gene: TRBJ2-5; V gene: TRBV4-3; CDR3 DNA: TGCGCCAGCAGCCAAGTGGTAAATCCCGCTGTGGCCCAGTACTTC; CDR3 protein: CASSQVVNPAVAQYF
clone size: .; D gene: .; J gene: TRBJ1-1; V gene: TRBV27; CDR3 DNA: TGTGCCAGCAGGCTGTCATATAGTCTGAACACTGAAGCTTTCTTT; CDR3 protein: CASRLSYSLNTEAFF
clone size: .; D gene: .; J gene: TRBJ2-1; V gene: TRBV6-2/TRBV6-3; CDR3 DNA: TGTGCCAGCAGTTACATGGGGGCCGGTGAGCAGTTCTTC; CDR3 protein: CASSYMGAGEQFF
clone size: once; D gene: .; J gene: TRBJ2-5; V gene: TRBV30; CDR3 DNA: TGTGCCTGGGATGGACACCTAGGCCAAGAGACCCAGTACTTC; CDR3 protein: CAWDGHLGQETQYF
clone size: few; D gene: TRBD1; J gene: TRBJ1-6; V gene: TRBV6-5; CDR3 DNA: TGTGCCAGCAGTTACGACAGGGGCAATAATTCACCCCTCCACTTT; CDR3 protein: CASSYDRGNNSPLHF
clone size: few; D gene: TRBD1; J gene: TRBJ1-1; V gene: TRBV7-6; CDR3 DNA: TGTGCCAGCAGCCGACAGGGAAACACTGAAGCTTTCTTT; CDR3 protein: CASSRQGNTEAFF
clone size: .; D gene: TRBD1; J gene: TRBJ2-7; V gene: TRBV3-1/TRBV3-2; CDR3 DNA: TGTGCCAGCAGCCCCTATTCACAGGGGCCCTACGAGCAGTACTTC; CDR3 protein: CASSPYSQGPYEQYF
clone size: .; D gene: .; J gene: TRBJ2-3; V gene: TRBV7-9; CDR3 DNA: TGTGCCAGCCGAGACACAGATACGCAGTATTTT; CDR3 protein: CASRDTDTQYF
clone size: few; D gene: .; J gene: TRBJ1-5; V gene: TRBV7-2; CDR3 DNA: TGTGCCAGCAGCTCGGACAGACCGAATCAGCCCCAGCATTTT; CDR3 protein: CASSSDRPNQPQHF
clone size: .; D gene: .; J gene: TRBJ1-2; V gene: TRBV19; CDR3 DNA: TGTGCCACCGAGGAGGCTTTTTATGGCTACACCTTC; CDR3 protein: CATEEAFYGYTF
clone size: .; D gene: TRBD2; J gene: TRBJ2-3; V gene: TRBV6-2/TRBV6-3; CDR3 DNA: TGTGCCAGCAGTCCAATGGGACTAGCGGGTTCAGATACGCAGTATTTT; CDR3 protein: CASSPMGLAGSDTQYF
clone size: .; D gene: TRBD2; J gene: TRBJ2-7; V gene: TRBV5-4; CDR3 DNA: TGTGCCAGCAGCCCCATCGGGGGGGGATACGAGCAGTACTTC; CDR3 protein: CASSPIGGGYEQYF
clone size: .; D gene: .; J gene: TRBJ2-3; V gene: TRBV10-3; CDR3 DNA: TGTGCCATCAGTGTAGGAGAGGCGCAGTATTTT; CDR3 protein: CAISVGEAQYF
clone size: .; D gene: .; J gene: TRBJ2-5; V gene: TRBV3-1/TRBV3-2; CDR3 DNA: TGTGCCAGCAGCCAAATTAGAGAGACCCAGTACTTC; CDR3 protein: CASSQIRETQYF
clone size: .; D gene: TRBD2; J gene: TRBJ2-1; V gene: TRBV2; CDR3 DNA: TGTGCCAGCAGACCCGGACTAGCGGAATATTACAATGAGCAGTTCTTC; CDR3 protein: CASRPGLAEYYNEQFF
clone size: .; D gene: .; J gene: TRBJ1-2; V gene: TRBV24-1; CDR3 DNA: TGTGCCACCAGTGATACCGACCGAACCTATGGCTACACCTTC; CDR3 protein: CATSDTDRTYGYTF
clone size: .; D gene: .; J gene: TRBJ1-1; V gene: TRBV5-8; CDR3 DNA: TGTGCCAGCAGCTTGGAAATGAACACTGAAGCTTTCTTT; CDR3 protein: CASSLEMNTEAFF
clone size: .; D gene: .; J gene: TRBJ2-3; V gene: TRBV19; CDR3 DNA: TGTGCCAGTAGCCTCGGGGGCACAGATACGCAGTATTTT; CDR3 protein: CASSLGGTDTQYF
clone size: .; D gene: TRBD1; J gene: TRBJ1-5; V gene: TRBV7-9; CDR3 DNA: TGTGCCAGCAGCCTTGGGAACAGGGGTGTATATCAGCCCCAGCATTTT; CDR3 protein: CASSLGNRGVYQPQHF
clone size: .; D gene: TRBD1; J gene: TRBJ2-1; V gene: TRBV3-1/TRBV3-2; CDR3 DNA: TGTGCCAGCAGCCAAGAAGGACAGGGCTACAATGAGCAGTTCTTC; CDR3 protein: CASSQEGQGYNEQFF
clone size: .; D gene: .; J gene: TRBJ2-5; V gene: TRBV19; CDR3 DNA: TGTGCCAGTAGTATGTCTCCCGGGATAGAGACCCAGTACTTC; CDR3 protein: CASSMSPGIETQYF
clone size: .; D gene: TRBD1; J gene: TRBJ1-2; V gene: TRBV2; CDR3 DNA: TGTGCCGGCCTCAGAGACAGGGGGAGAACTAACTATGGCTACACCTTC; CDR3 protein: CAGLRDRGRTNYGYTF
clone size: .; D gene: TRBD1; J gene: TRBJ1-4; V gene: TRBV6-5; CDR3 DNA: TGTGCCGTTCGGGGACAGGGAGATGCAAAACTGTTTTTT; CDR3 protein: CAVRGQGDAKLFF
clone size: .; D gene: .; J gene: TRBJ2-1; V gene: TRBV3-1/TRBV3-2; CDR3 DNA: TGTGCCAGCAGCCAAGCGCGGCCGGGGAGTGAGCAGTTCTTC; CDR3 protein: CASSQARPGSEQFF
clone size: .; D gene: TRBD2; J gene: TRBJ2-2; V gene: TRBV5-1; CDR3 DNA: TGCGCCAGCAGCTTGGTACTAGCGGGCGGGGAGCTGTTTTTT; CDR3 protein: CASSLVLAGGELFF
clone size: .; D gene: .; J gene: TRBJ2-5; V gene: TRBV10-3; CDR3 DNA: TGTGCCATCAGTGAAGGGGGGCGCCGGGGGCAAGAGACCCAGTACTTC; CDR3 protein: CAISEGGRRGQETQYF
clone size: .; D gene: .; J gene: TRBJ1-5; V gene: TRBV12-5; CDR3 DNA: TGTGCTAGCCGCGCAGGGGAGAATCAGCCCCAGCATTTT; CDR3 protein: CASRAGENQPQHF